This T cell receptor (beta chain) originates from a study of blood T cell repertoires in COVID-19. Authors' analysis steps: The authors estimated nucleated cell counts from reference gene primer amplification. TCRdb's table, derived via immunoSEQ multiplex PCR, lists solely in-frame clones and lacks some. The D gene and trimming were derived from the DNA, and the V and J assignments and clone size from that table. The data show hundreds of thousands of clones, approximately 81% seen once. V was cut by 8 bases and J by 5 bases, with 15 bases left in between. CDR1 MNHEY and CDR2 SVGAGI come from the germline V gene. The length of the CDR3 is 13 residues.

Sequenced: peripheral blood. The TCR sequence derives from a woman older than 75 with active or convalescent COVID-19. The chain couples TRBV6-5 to TRBJ2-5; D perhaps matches TRBD2 (6 bases). CDR3 nucleotides: TGTGCCAGCTCTGCGGGGCGTAGGGAGACCCAGTACTTC. Translated: CASSAGRRETQYF.